This is a list of T cell receptor beta chains from one sample in a study of T cell changes during pregnancy in multiple sclerosis. Sequenced by immunoSEQ multiplex PCR; TCRdb stores in-frame clones only, minus some. Seen here are roughly 45,000 clones, 91% observed once, and the top ten hold 9%. This material consisted of CD8+ T cells from peripheral blood mononuclear cells, taken after pregnancy. These receptors were taken from a female donor with multiple sclerosis, enrolled in a pregnancy study. CDR3s include the opening cysteine and the closing phenylalanine or tryptophan. Size values are once, few and many counts, or a class for expanded clones, and some rows have none.

14,.,TRBV5-1,CASSLTGQGHGYTF
13,.,TRBV30,CAWDSGLYNEQFF
15,.,TRBV7-6,CASSSARGGTDTQYF
13,.,TRBV7-8,CASSLAWTAEQYF
15,.,TRBV27,CASSLFGRGGSEQYF
15,.,TRBV9,CASSDLDSGQDEQFF
15,.,TRBV19,CASSPFFPVAYEQYF
12,.,TRBV7-3,CASSETGDGYTF
12,.,TRBV5-1,CASSLEVGEAFF
14,.,TRBV6-6,CASSSYRGGQPQHF
13,.,TRBV11-2,CASSLNGNTEAFF
15,.,TRBV7-9,CASSSRDRGPVEQYF
11,medium-sized,TRBV27,CASGHGTVAFF
12,.,TRBV11-2,CASSEDSNEQYF
15,.,TRBV19,CASSIRDRRDYGYTF
16,.,TRBV7-6,CASSLGPVDSNQPQHF